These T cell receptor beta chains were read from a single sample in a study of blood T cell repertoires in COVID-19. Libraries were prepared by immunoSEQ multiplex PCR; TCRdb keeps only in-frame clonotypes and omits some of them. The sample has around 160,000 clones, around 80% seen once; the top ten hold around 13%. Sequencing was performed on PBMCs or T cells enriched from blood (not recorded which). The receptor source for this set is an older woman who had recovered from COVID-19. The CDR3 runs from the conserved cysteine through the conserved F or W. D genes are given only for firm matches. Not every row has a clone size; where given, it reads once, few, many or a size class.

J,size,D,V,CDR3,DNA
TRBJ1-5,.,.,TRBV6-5,CASSYGQGIQPQHF,TGTGCCAGCAGTTACGGCCAGGGAATCCAGCCCCAGCATTTT
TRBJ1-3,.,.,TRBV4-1,CASSQGTGPYSGNTIYF,TGCGCCAGCAGCCAAGGAACAGGGCCATACTCTGGAAACACCATATATTTT
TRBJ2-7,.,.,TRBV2,CASKMSQAGPSYEQYF,TGTGCCAGCAAGATGAGTCAAGCGGGCCCGTCTTACGAGCAGTACTTC
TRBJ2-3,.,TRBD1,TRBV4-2,CASSQDEQGTGGRDTQYF,TGTGCCAGCAGCCAAGATGAGCAGGGGACAGGGGGGAGAGATACGCAGTATTTT
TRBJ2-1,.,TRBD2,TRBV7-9,CASSLGLAGEQFF,TGTGCCAGCAGCTTGGGACTAGCGGGGGAGCAGTTCTTC
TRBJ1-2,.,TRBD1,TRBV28,CASSTGTGGNYGYTF,TGTGCCAGCAGTACCGGGACAGGGGGTAACTATGGCTACACCTTC
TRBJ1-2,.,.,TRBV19,CASSNIERRLYGYTF,TGTGCCAGTTCCAACATCGAGCGGCGGCTCTATGGCTACACCTTC
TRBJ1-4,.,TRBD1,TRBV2,CASSDLQGMDEKLFF,TGTGCCAGCAGTGACCTACAGGGGATGGATGAAAAACTGTTTTTT
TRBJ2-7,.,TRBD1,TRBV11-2,CASSGGQGPYEQYF,TGTGCCAGCAGCGGGGGACAGGGGCCCTACGAGCAGTACTTC
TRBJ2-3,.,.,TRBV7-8,CASSPSSDTQYF,TGTGCCAGCAGCCCCAGTTCCGATACGCAGTATTTT
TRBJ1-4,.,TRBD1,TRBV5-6,CASSLAGTGVRGKLFF,TGTGCCAGCAGCTTGGCCGGGACAGGGGTGCGTGGGAAACTGTTTTTT
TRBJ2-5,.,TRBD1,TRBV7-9,CASSLGQAPSAQYF,TGTGCCAGCAGCTTGGGACAGGCCCCCTCGGCCCAGTACTTC
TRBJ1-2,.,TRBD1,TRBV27,CASSSAKTGGIYGYTF,TGTGCCAGCAGCTCCGCGAAAACAGGGGGCATCTATGGCTACACCTTC
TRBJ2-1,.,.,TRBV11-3,CASSLSHAYNEQFF,TGTGCCAGCAGCTTAAGCCATGCGTACAATGAGCAGTTCTTC
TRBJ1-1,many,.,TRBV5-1,CASSLMADTEAFF,TGCGCCAGCAGCTTGATGGCGGACACTGAAGCTTTCTTT
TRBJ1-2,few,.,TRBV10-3,CAISSGNYGYTF,TGTGCCATCAGTTCAGGGAACTATGGCTACACCTTC
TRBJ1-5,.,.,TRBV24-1,CATSGPDQPQHF,TGTGCCACCAGTGGCCCAGATCAGCCCCAGCATTTT
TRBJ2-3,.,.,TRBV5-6,CASSFRRGNTDTQYF,TGTGCCAGCAGCTTTCGGCGGGGTAACACAGATACGCAGTATTTT
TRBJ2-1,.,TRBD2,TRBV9,CASSVGLAGVYNEQFF,TGTGCCAGCAGCGTAGGGCTAGCGGGGGTCTACAATGAGCAGTTCTTC
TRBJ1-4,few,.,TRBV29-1,CSVLGWGENEKLFF,TGCAGCGTTTTGGGCTGGGGCGAAAATGAAAAACTGTTTTTT
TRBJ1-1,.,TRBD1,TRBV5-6,CASSRGQGAGTEAFF,TGTGCCAGCAGTCGCGGACAGGGGGCAGGGACTGAAGCTTTCTTT
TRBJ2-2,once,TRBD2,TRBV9,CASSVDSGGHTGELFF,TGTGCCAGCAGCGTCGATAGCGGGGGCCACACCGGGGAGCTGTTTTTT
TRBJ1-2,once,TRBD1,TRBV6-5,CASSYFMGQGGGSYTF,TGTGCCAGCAGTTACTTTATGGGACAGGGGGGTGGTAGCTACACCTTC
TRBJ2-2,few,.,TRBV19,CASSEQGYGELFF,TGTGCCAGTAGTGAACAGGGTTACGGGGAGCTGTTTTTT
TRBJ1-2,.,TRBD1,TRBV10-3,CAISEGEGAYGYTF,TGTGCCATCAGTGAGGGTGAGGGGGCTTATGGCTACACCTTC
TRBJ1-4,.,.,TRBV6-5,CASYRRRATNEKLFF,TGTGCCAGTTATCGCAGGCGTGCAACTAATGAAAAACTGTTTTTT
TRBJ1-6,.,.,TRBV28,CASSLGSGKSPLHF,TGTGCCAGCAGTTTAGGAAGCGGAAAATCACCCCTCCACTTT
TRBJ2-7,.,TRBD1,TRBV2,CASRGGQGEYEQYF,TGTGCCAGCAGGGGCGGACAGGGGGAGTACGAGCAGTACTTC
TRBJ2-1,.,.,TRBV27,CASSLYRENEQFF,TGTGCCAGCAGTTTATACAGGGAAAATGAGCAGTTCTTC
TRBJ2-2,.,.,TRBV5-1,CASSLRAGWTGELFF,TGCGCCAGCAGCTTGCGGGCGGGATGGACCGGGGAGCTGTTTTTT
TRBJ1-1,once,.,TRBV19,CASSIPLTGWITNTEAFF,TGTGCCAGTAGTATCCCGCTGACAGGCTGGATAACGAACACTGAAGCTTTCTTT